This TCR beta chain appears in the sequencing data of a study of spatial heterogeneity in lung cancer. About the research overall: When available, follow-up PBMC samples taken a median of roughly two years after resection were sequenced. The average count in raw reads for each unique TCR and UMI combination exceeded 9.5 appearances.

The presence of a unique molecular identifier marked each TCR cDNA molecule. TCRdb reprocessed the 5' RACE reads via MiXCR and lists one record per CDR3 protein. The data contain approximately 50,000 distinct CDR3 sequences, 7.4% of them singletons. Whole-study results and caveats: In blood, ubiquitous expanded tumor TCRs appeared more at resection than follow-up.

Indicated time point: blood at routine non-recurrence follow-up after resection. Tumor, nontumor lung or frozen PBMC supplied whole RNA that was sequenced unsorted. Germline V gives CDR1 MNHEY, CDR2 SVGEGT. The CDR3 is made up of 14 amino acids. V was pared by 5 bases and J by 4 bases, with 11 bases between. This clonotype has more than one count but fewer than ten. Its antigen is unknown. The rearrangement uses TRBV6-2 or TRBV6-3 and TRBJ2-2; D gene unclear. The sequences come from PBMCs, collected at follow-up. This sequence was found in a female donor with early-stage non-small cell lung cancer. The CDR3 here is CASSHLPSTGELFF. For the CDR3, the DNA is TGTGCCAGCAGTCACCTCCCATCCACCGGGGAGCTGTTTTTT.